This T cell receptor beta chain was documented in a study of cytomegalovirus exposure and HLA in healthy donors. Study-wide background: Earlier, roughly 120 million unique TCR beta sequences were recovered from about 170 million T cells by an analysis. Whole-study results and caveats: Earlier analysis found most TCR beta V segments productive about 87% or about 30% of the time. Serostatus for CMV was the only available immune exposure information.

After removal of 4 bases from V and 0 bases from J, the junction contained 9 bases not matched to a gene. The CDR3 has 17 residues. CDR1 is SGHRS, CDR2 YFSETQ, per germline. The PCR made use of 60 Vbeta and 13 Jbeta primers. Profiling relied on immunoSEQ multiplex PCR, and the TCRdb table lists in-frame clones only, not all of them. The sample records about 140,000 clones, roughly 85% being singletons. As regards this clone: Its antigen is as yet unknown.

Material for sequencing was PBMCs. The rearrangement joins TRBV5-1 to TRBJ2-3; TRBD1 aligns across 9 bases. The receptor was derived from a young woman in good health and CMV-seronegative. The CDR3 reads CASSTVWGQGSTDTQYF. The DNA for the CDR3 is TGCGCCAGCAGCACCGTCTGGGGACAGGGAAGCACAGATACGCAGTATTTT. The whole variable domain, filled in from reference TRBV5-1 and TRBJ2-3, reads KAGVTQTPRYLIKTRGQQVTLSCSPISGHRSVSWYQQTPGQGLQFLFEYFSETQRNKGNFPGRFSGRQFSNSRSEMNVSTLELGDSALYLCASSTVWGQGSTDTQYFGPGTRLTVL.